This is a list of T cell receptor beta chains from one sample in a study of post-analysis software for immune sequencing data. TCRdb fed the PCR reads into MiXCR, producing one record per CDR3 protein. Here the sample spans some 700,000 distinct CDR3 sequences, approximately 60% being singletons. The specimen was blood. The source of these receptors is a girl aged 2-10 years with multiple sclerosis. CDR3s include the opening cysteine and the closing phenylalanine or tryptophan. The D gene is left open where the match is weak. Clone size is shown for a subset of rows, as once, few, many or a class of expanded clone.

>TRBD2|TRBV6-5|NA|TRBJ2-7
CASSSLAGGLYEQYF
TGTGCCAGCAGTTCACTAGCGGGAGGGCTGTACGAGCAGTACTTC
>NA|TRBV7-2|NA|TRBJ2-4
CASSLELKNIQYF
TGTGCCAGCAGCTTGGAACTAAAAAACATTCAGTACTTC
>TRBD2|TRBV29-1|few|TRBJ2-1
CSPTLSGGGQFF
TGCAGCCCTACACTTAGCGGGGGAGGGCAGTTCTTC
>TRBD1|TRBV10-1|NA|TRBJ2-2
CASSESMMGQEGYTGELFF
TGCGCCAGCAGTGAGTCGATGATGGGACAGGAGGGATACACCGGGGAGCTGTTTTTT
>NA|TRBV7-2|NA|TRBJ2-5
CASSLGGEQETQYF
TGTGCCAGCAGCTTAGGGGGGGAACAAGAGACCCAGTACTTC
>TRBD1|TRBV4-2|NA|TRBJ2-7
CASSQDSRGRVHEQYF
TGTGCCAGCAGCCAAGATTCGAGGGGGCGAGTCCACGAGCAGTACTTC
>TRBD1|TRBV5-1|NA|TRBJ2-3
CASSLTWTGGLTDTQYF
TGCGCCAGCAGCTTGACCTGGACAGGGGGCTTAACAGATACGCAGTATTTT
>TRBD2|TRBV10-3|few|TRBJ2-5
CAIGTSGRRETQYF
TGTGCCATCGGGACTAGCGGGAGAAGAGAGACCCAGTACTTC
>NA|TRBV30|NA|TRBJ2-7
CAWSPEVYEQYF
TGTGCCTGGAGTCCGGAAGTCTACGAGCAGTACTTC
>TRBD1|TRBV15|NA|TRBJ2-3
CATAGGAAPDTQYF
TGTGCCACGGCAGGGGGCGCCGCCCCAGATACGCAGTATTTT
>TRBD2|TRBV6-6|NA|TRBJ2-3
CASSYSGGVGDTQYF
TGTGCCAGCAGTTACAGCGGGGGAGTAGGAGATACGCAGTATTTT
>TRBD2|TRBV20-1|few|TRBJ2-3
CSAAGLAGVGSDTQYF
TGCAGTGCTGCGGGACTAGCGGGAGTTGGTTCAGATACGCAGTATTTT
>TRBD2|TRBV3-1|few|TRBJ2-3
CASSQAVTSGRYTDTQYF
TGTGCCAGCAGCCAAGCGGTGACTAGCGGGCGCTACACAGATACGCAGTATTTT